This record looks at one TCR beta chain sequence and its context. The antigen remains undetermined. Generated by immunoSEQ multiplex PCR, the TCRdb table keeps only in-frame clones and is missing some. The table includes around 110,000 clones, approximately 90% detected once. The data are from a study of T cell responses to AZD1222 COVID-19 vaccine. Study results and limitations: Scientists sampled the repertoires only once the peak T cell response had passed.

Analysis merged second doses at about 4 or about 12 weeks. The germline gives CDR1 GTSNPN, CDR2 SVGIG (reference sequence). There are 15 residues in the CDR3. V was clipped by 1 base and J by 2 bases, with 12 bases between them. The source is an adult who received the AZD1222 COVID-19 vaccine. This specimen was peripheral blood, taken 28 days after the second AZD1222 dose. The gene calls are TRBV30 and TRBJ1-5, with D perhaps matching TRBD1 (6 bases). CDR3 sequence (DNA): TGTGCCTGGAGTGACCGAAACAGGGGCAATCAGCCCCAGCATTTT. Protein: CAWSDRNRGNQPQHF.